The table lists the clone carrying this T cell receptor (beta chain) with many counts. What it recognizes is unknown. Trimming left V 7 bases short and J 1 base short, with 13 bases between. In germline, CDR1 is ENHRY, CDR2 SYGVKD. This CDR3 has 15 residues. This sample was included in a study of response to subunit inactivated influenza vaccine. General study findings and limits: Authors suggested few new T cells are recruited by each seasonal influenza vaccination.

MiXCR was run by TCRdb on the RT-PCR reads, yielding one entry per CDR3 protein. The data contain 600,000 to 850,000 distinct CDR3 sequences, 14% of them seen just once; the ten biggest clones take up 7.5% to 9%. This sequence originates from a man over 45 who received an inactivated influenza vaccine. The chain recombines TRBV10-3 with TRBJ2-2; D might be TRBD1 or TRBD2, each matching 7 bases. The sequences come from PBMCs from blood, collected around 15 days before vaccination. The CDR3 bases are TGTGCCATCAAAGCAGGGGGGGAGAACACCGGGGAGCTGTTTTTT. Translated, it gives CAIKAGGENTGELFF.